This entry describes one T cell receptor (beta chain). This specimen comes from a study of cytomegalovirus exposure and HLA in healthy donors. About the research overall: Earlier results showed 90 million to 120 million unique TCR beta sequences derived from roughly 180 million T cells.

The PCR contained 60 Vbeta and 13 Jbeta primers. The method was immunoSEQ multiplex PCR; TCRdb's version includes in-frame clones alone and lacks a portion of them. The sample shows about 200,000 clones, roughly 78% of them seen only once. This CDR3 spans 15 amino acids. The germline V gene encodes CDR1 MGHRA and CDR2 YSYEKL. Between the trimmed V and J ends, which lost 1 base and 5 bases, there was a span of 14 bases. Material for sequencing was PBMCs. The J gene is TRBJ1-2, the V gene TRBV4-1, with D possibly being TRBD1 (6 bases). The clonotype was recovered from a woman younger than 45 in good health and CMV-seropositive. Written as DNA, the CDR3 is TGCGCCAGCAGCCAAGTCGAGGGGGTGCGTTATGGCTACACCTTC. Translation: CASSQVEGVRYGYTF.